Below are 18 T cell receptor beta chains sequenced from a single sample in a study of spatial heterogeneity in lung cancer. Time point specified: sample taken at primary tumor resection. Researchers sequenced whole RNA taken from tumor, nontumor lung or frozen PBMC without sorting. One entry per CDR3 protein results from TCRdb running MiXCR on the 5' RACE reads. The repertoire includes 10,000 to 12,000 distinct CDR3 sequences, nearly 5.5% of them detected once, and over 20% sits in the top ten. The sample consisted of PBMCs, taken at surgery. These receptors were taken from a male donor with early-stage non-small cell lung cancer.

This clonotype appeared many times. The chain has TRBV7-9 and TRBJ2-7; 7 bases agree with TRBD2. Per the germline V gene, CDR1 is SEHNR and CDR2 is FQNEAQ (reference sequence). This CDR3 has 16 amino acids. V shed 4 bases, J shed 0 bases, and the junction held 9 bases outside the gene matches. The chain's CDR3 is CASSSPMGGNSYEQYF. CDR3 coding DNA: TGTGCCAGCAGCTCTCCGATGGGGGGGAACTCCTACGAGCAGTACTTC.

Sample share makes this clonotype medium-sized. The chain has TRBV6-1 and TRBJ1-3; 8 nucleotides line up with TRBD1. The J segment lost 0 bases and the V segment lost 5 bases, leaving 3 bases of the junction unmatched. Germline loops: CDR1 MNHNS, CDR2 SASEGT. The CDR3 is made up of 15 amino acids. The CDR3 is CASSRTGTSGNTIYF. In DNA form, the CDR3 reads TGTGCCAGCAGTAGGACAGGGACCTCTGGAAACACCATATATTTT.

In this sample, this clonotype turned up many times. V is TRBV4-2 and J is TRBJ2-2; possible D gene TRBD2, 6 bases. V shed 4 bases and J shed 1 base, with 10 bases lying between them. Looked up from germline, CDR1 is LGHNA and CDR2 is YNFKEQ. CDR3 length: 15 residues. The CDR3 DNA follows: TGTGCCAGCAGCCGGGGGGACCAGAACACCGGGGAGCTGTTTTTT. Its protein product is CASSRGDQNTGELFF.

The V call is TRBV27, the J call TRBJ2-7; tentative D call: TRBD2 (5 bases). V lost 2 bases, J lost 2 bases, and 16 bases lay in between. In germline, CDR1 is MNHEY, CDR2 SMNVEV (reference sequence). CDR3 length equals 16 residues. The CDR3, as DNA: TGTGCCAGCAGTTTAGAGGTCCGGGGAAGCCCCTACGAGCAGTACTTC. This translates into CASSLEVRGSPYEQYF.

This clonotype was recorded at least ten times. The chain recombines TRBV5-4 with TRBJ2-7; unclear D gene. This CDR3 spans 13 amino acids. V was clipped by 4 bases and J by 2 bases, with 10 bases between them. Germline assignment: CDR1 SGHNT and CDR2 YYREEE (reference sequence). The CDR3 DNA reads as TGTGCCAGCAGCATGGGTACCACCTACGAGCAGTACTTC. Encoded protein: CASSMGTTYEQYF.

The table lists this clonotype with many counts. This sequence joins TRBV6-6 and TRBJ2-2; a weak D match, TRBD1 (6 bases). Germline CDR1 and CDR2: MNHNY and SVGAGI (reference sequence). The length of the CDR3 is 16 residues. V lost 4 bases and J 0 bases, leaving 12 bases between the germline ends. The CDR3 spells CASSLDSNTNTGELFF. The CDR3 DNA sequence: TGTGCCAGCAGTTTGGACAGCAATACGAACACCGGGGAGCTGTTTTTT.

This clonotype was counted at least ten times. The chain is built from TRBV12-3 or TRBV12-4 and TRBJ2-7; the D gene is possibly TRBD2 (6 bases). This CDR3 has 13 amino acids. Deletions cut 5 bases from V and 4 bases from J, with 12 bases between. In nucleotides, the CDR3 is TGTGCCAGCAGTGCCCGGGAGAATTACGAGCAGTACTTC. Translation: CASSARENYEQYF.

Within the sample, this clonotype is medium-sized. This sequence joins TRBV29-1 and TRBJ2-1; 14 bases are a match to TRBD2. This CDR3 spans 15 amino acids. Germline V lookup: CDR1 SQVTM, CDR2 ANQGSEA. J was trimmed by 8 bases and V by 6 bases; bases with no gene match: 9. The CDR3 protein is CSVGSGTSGRYEQFF. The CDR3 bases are TGCAGCGTAGGCTCCGGGACTAGCGGGAGATATGAGCAGTTCTTC.

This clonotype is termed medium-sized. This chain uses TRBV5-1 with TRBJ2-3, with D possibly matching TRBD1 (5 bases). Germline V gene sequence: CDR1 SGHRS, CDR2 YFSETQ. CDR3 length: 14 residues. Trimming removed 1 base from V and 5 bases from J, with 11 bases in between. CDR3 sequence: CASSLSQGLDTQYF. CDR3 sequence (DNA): TGCGCCAGCAGCTTGTCTCAGGGTCTAGATACGCAGTATTTT.

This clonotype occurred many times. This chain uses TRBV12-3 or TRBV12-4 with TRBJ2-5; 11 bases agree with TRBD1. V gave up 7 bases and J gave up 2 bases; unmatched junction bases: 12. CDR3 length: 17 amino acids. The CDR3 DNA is TGTGCCAGCACCCCTATCGGGACAGGGGGAAGACAAGAGACCCAGTACTTC. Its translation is CASTPIGTGGRQETQYF.

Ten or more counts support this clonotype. The CDR3 DNA is TGTGCCAGCACCCCAGGGACGTACCCCGGCTACGAGCAGTACTTC. Translated, it gives CASTPGTYPGYEQYF. The chain recombines TRBV6-2 or TRBV6-3 with TRBJ2-7; D may match TRBD1 or TRBD2 (5 bases each). CDR1 and CDR2 from the germline V gene are MNHEY and SVGEGT. The CDR3 is 15 residues long. With 7 bases removed from V and 3 bases from J, the gap between germline ends came to 19 bases.

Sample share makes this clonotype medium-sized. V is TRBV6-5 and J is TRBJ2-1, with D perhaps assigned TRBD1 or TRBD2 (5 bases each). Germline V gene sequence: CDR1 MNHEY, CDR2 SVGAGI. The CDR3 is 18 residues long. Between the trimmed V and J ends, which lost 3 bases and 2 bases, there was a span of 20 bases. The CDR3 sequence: CASSYGPDYVGPYNEQFF. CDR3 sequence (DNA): TGTGCCAGCAGTTATGGGCCCGACTATGTGGGGCCCTACAATGAGCAGTTCTTC.

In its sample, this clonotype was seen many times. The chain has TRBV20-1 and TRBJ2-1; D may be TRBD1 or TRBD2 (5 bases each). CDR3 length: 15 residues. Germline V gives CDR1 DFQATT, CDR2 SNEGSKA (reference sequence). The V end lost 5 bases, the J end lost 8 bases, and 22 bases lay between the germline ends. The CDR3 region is CSASPQLGDGYEQFF. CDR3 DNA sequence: TGCAGTGCTTCACCCCAGTTAGGGGACGGCTATGAGCAGTTCTTC.

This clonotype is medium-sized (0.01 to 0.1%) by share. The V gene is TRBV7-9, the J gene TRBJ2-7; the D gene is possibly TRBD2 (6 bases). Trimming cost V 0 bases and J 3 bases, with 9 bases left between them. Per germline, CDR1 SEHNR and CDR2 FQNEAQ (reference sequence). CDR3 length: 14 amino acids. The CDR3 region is CASSLAGGNYEQYF. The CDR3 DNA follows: TGTGCCAGCAGCTTAGCGGGGGGAAACTACGAGCAGTACTTC.

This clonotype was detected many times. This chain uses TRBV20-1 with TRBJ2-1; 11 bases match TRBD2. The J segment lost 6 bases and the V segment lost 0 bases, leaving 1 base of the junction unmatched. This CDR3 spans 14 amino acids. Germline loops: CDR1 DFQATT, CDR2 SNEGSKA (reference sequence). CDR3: CSARDSGGGNEQFF. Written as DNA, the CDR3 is TGCAGTGCTAGAGATAGCGGGGGGGGCAATGAGCAGTTCTTC.

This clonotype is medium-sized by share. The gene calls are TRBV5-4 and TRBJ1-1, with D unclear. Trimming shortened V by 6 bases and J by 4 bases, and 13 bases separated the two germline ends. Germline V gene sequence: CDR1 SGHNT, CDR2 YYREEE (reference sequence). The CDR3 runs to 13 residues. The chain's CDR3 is CASTPRGVTEAFF. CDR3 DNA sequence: TGTGCCAGCACCCCTCGAGGCGTCACTGAAGCTTTCTTT.

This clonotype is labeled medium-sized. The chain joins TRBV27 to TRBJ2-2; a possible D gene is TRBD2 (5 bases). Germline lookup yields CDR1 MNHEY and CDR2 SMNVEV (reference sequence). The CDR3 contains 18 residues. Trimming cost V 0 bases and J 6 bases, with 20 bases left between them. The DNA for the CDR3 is TGTGCCAGCAGTTTATCTCTCAGGCTTAACTCGGGGTCCGGGGAGCTGTTTTTT. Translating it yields CASSLSLRLNSGSGELFF.

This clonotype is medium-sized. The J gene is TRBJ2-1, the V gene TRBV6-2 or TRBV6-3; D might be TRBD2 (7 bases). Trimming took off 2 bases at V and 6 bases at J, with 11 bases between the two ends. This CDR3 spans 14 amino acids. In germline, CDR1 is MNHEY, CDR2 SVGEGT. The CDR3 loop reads CASSYGGASNEQFF. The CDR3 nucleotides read TGTGCCAGCAGTTACGGGGGGGCCTCCAATGAGCAGTTCTTC.